The clone carrying this TCR beta chain was picked up a small number of times. Its antigen is still unknown. Stated time point: cycle 4 day 1 (C4D1), after 6 weeks of nivolumab. Each patient relapsed following autologous stem cell transplantation, and prior brentuximab vedotin exposure differed. This sample is drawn from a study of PD-1 blockade in classical Hodgkin lymphoma. Generated by immunoSEQ multiplex PCR, the TCRdb table keeps only in-frame clones and is missing some. Of tens of thousands of clones listed, about four fifths are singletons. Study-wide results and limits: Whoever responded completely had baseline diversity much like that seen in newly diagnosed patients. Significantly greater TCR diversity emerged by C4D1 in CD4+ cells but not CD8+ cells.

V gave up 0 bases and J gave up 0 bases, with 6 bases separating them. Germline CDR1 SGHRS, CDR2 YFSETQ. CDR3 length equals 14 residues. This TCR was recovered from a human donor with classical Hodgkin lymphoma. J is TRBJ1-1 and V is TRBV5-1; unclear D gene. The input for sequencing was peripheral blood mononuclear cells (PBMCs), taken before the fourth cycle of nivolumab. CDR3 bases: TGCGCCAGCAGCTTGGACAGCATGAACACTGAAGCTTTCTTT. Its translation: CASSLDSMNTEAFF.